This TCR beta chain was sequenced in a study of T cell repertoires in cytomegalovirus infection. Per germline, CDR1 SGHVS and CDR2 FQNEAQ. The CDR3 extends over 14 amino acids. V lost 0 bases to trimming and J lost 8 bases, with 10 bases between them. TCRdb itself ran the reads through MiXCR, one entry per CDR3 protein. The data show some 800,000 distinct CDR3 sequences, about 31% seen once. In its sample, this clonotype was seen once. Antigen unknown. The TCR was taken from a human donor in good health (CMV status not recorded). Some clones in this sample may be carry-over from other donors' samples. This specimen was cultured CD8+ T cells from PBMCs, taken from culture after CMV antigen stimulation. The chain uses TRBV7-8 and TRBJ1-4; possible D gene TRBD1, 5 bases. The CDR3 DNA is TGTGCCAGCAGCTTAGCAGACAGCGCGGAAAAACTGTTTTTT. Translation gives CASSLADSAEKLFF.